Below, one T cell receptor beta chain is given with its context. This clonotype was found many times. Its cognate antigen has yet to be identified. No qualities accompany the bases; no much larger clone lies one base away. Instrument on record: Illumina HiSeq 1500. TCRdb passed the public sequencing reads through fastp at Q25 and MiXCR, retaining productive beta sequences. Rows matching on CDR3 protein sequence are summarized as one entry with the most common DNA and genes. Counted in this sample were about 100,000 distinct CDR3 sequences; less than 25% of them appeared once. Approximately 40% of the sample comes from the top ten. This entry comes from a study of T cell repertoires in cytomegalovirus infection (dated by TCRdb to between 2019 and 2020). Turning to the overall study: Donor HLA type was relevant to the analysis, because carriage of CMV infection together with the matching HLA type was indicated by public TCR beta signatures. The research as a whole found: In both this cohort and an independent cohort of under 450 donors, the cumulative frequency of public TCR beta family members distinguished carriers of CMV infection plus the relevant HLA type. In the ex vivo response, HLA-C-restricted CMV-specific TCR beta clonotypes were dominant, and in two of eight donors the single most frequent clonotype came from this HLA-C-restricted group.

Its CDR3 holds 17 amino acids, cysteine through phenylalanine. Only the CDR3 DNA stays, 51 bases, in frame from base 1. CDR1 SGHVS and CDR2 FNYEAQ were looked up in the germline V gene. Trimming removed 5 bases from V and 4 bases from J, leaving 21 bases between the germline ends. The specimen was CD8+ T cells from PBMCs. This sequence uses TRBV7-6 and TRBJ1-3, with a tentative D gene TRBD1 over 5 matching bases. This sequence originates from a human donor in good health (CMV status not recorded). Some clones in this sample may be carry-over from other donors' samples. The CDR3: CASSPRRRGARGNTIYF. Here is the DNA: TGTGCCAGCAGCCCAAGGAGGCGGGGCGCCAGGGGAAACACCATATATTTT.